This T cell receptor beta chain came from a study of response to subunit inactivated influenza vaccine. In its sample, this clonotype was seen many times. Germline CDR1 reads MDHEN; CDR2 reads SYDVKM. Trimming removed 3 bases at V and 2 bases at J, with 16 bases between. The CDR3 runs to 16 residues. TCRdb re-analysed the RT-PCR reads in MiXCR, keeping a single row per CDR3 protein. The sample lists fewer than 700,000 distinct CDR3 sequences, 10% to 15% seen once, with about an eighth in the top ten. The material was PBMCs from blood, obtained roughly 46 days after vaccination. The receptor was derived from a man aged 50 to 59 who received an inactivated influenza vaccine. This rearrangement joins TRBV28 to TRBJ2-5, with D uncertain. The CDR3 region has the DNA TGTGCCAGCAGTTTGTCGTGGTTGGGCATTCAAGAGACCCAGTACTTC. Encoded protein: CASSLSWLGIQETQYF.